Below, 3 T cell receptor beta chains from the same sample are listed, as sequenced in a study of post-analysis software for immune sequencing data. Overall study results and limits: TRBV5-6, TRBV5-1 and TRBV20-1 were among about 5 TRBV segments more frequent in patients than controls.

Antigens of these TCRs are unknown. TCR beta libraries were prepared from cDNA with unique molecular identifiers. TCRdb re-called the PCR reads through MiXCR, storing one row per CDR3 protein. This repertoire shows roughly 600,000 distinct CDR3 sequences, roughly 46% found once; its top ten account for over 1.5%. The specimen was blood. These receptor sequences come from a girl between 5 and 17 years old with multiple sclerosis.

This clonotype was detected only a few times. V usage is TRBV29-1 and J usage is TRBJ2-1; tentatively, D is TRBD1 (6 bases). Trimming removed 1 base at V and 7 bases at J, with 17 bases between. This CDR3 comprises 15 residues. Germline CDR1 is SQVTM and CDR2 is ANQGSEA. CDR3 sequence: CSVEGGTGRGNEQFF. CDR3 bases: TGCAGCGTTGAAGGAGGAACAGGGCGAGGGAATGAGCAGTTCTTC.

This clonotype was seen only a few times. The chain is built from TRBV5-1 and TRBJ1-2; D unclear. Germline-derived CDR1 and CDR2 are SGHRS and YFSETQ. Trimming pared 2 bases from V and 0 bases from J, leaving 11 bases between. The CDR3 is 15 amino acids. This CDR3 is CASSLPGGSNYGYTF. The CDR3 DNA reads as TGCGCCAGCAGCTTACCAGGAGGCTCTAACTATGGCTACACCTTC. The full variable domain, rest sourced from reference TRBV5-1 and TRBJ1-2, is KAGVTQTPRYLIKTRGQQVTLSCSPISGHRSVSWYQQTPGQGLQFLFEYFSETQRNKGNFPGRFSGRQFSNSRSEMNVSTLELGDSALYLCASSLPGGSNYGYTFGSGTRLTVV.

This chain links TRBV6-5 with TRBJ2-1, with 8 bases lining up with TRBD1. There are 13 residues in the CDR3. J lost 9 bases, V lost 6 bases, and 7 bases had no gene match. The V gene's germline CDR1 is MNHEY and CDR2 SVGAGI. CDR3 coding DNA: TGTGCCAGCAGGGAAACAGGGGGTACTGAGCAGTTCTTC. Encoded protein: CASRETGGTEQFF.